This TCR beta chain was found in a study of blood T cell repertoires in COVID-19. The CDR3 sequence is 15 residues long. Germline loops: CDR1 SGHKS, CDR2 YYEKEE (reference sequence). V dropped 5 bases and J dropped 2 bases, with 14 bases sitting between them. In the study's own analysis: Amplified reference gene primers provided the basis for estimating nucleated cell counts. Some clones are missing from TCRdb's copy, which holds only in-frame ones; the method was immunoSEQ multiplex PCR. V, J and clone size derive from that table, while D and trimming were established from the DNA sequence. The sample contains fewer than 400,000 clones, roughly 90% of which appear only once. Cohort allocation depended upon clinical history that participants reported.

Sequenced sample: PBMCs or T cells enriched from blood (not recorded which). The chain uses TRBV5-5 and TRBJ1-3; D may be TRBD1 (5 bases). The receptor comes from a woman in her twenties or thirties who had been exposed to COVID-19. The CDR3: CASRKRSGTGNTIYF. As DNA, the CDR3 is TGTGCCAGCAGGAAGAGGTCAGGGACTGGAAACACCATATATTTT.